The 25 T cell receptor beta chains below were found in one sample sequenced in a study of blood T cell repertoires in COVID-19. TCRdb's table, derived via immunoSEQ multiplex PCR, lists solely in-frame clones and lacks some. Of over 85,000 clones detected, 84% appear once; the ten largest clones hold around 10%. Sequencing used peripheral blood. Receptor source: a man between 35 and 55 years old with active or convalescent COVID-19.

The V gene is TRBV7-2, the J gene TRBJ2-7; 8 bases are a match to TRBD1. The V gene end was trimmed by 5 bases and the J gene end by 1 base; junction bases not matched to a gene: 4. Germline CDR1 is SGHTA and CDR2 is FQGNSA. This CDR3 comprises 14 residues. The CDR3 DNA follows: TGTGCCAGCAGCCCGGACAGGGCATCCTACGAGCAGTACTTC. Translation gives CASSPDRASYEQYF.

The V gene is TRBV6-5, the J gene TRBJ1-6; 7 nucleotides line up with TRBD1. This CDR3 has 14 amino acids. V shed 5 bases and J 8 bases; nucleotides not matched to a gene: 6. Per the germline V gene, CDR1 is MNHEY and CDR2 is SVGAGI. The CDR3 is CASSPHTGDSPLHF. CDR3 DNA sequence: TGTGCCAGCAGTCCTCATACAGGGGATTCACCCCTCCACTTT.

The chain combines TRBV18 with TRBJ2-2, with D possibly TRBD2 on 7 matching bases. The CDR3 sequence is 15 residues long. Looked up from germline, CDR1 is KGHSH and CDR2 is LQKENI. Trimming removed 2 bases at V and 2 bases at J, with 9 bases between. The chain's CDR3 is CASSPAGANTGELFF. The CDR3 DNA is TGTGCCAGCTCACCAGCGGGGGCCAACACCGGGGAGCTGTTTTTT.

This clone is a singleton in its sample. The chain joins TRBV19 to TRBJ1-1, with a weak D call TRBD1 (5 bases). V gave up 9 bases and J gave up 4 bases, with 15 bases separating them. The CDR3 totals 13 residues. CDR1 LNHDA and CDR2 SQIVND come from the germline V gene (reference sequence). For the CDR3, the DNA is TGTGCCAGCCAATATCAGGGAAGCACTGAAGCTTTCTTT. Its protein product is CASQYQGSTEAFF.

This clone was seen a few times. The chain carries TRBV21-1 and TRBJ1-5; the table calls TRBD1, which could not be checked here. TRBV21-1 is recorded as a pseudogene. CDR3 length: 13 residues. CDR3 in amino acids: CASSNWGHQPQHF. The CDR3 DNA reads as TGTGCCAGCAGCAATTGGGGGCATCAGCCCCAGCATTTT.

The CDR3 DNA sequence: TGTGCCAGCAGCCCGAGGGTTCTGCACACTGAAGCTTTCTTT. It translates to CASSPRVLHTEAFF. V gene TRBV5-6 combines with J gene TRBJ1-1; no clear D. The CDR3 extends over 14 amino acids. In germline, CDR1 is SGHDT, CDR2 YYEEEE. Trimming took 4 bases from V and 3 from J, leaving 13 bases between them.

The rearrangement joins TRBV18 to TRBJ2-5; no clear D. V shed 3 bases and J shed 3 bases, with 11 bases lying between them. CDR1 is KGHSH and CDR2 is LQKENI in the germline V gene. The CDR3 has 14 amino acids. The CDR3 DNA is TGTGCCAGCTCACCCCAAGCCGTCAAAGAGACCCAGTACTTC. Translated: CASSPQAVKETQYF.

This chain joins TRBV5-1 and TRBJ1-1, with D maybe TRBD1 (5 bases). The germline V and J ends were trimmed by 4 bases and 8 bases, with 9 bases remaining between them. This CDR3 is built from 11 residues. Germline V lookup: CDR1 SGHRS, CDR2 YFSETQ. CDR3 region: CASSPGLEAFF. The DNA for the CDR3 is TGCGCCAGCAGCCCGGGACTGGAAGCTTTCTTT.

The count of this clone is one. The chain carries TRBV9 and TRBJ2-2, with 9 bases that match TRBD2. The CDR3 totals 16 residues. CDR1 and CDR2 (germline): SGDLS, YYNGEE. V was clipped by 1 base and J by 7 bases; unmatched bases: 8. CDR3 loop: CASSVNTGTSIGELFF. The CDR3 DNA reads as TGTGCCAGCAGCGTAAACACCGGGACTAGCATCGGGGAGCTGTTTTTT.

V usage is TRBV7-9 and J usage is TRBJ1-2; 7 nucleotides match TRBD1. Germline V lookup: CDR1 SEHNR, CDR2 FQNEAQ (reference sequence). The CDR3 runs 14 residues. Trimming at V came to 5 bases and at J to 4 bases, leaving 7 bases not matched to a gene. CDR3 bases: TGTGCCAGCAGCCCGAGGGACAGTGGCTATGGCTACACCTTC. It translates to CASSPRDSGYGYTF. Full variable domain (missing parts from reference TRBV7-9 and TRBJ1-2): DTGVSQNPRHKITKRGQNVTFRCDPISEHNRLYWYRQTLGQGPEFLTYFQNEAQLEKSRLLSDRFSAERPKGSFSTLEIQRTEQGDSAMYLCASSPRDSGYGYTFGSGTRLTVV.

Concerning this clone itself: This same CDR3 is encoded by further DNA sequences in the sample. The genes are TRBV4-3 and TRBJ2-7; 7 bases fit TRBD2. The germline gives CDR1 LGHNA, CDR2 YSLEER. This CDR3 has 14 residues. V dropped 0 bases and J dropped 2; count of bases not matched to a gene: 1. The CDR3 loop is CASSQEGGTYEQYF. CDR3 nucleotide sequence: TGCGCCAGCAGCCAAGAGGGAGGGACCTACGAGCAGTACTTC.

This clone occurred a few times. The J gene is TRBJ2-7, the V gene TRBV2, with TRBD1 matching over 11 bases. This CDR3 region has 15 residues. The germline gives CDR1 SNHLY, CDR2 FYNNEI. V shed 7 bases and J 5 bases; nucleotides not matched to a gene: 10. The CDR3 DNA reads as TGTGCCAGCAAACGTTCTGGACAGGGGGCCAACGAGCAGTACTTC. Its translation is CASKRSGQGANEQYF.

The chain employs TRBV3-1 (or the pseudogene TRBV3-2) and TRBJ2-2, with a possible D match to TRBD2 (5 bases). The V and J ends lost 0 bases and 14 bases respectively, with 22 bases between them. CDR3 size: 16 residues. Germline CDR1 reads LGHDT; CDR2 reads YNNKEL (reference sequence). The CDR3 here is CASSQDHPWRVGELFF. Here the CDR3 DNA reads TGTGCCAGCAGCCAAGATCATCCCTGGCGGGTCGGAGAACTGTTTTTT.

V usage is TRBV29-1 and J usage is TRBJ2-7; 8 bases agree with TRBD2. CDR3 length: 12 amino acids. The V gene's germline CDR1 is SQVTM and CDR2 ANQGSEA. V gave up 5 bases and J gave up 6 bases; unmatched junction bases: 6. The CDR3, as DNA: TGCAGCGTTAGGAGCGGGGGAGGCGAGCAGTACTTC. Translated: CSVRSGGGEQYF.

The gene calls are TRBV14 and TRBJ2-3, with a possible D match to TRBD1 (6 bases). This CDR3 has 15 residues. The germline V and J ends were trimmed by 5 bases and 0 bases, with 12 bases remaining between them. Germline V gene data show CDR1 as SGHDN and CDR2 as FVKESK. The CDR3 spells CASSITGLSTDTQYF. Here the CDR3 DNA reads TGTGCCAGCAGCATCACAGGGCTAAGCACAGATACGCAGTATTTT.

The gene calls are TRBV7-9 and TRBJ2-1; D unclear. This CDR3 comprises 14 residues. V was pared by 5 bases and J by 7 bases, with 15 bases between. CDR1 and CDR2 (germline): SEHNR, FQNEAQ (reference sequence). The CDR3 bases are TGTGCCAGCAGCGCGCAGAGACATGGGAATGAGCAGTTCTTC. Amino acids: CASSAQRHGNEQFF.

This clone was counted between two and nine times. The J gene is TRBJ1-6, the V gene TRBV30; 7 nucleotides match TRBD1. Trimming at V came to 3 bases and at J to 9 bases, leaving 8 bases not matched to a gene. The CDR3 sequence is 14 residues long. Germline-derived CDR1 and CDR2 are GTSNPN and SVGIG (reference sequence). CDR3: CAWSTRQGGSPLHF. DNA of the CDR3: TGTGCCTGGAGCACCCGACAGGGCGGTTCACCCCTCCACTTT.

This chain's CDR3 is CASSEAPQGFFPGYTF. The CDR3 DNA is TGTGCCAGCAGTGAAGCACCACAGGGTTTCTTTCCTGGCTACACCTTC. The rearrangement uses TRBV2 and TRBJ1-2; possible D gene TRBD1, 6 bases. Germline V lookup: CDR1 SNHLY, CDR2 FYNNEI. The V end was cut by 0 bases, the J end by 7 bases, with 18 bases between. The CDR3 loop spans 16 amino acids. Full variable domain (outside the CDR3, taken from reference TRBV2 and TRBJ1-2): EPEVTQTPSHQVTQMGQEVILRCVPISNHLYFYWYRQILGQKVEFLVSFYNNEISEKSEIFDDQFSVERPDGSNFTLKIRSTKLEDSAMYFCASSEAPQGFFPGYTFGSGTRLTVV.

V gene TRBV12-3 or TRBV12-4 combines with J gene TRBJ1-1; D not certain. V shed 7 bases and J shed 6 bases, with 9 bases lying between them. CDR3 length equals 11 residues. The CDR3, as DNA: TGTGCCAGCACCTTGTCCGCTGAAGCTTTCTTT. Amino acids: CASTLSAEAFF.

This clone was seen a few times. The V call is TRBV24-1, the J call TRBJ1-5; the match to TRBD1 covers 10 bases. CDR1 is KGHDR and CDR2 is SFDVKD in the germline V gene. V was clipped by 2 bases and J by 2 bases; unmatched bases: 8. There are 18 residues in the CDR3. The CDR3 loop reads CATSDSKGGTGGNQPQHF. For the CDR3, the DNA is TGTGCCACCAGTGATTCTAAGGGGGGGACAGGGGGCAATCAGCCCCAGCATTTT.

CDR3 amino acids: CAITDMAGELFF. The DNA for the CDR3 is TGTGCCATCACCGACATGGCCGGGGAGCTGTTTTTT. The chain links TRBV10-3 to TRBJ2-2; D is undetermined. Germline V lookup: CDR1 ENHRY, CDR2 SYGVKD. Trimming pared 7 bases from V and 6 bases from J, leaving 9 bases between. CDR3 length: 12 amino acids.

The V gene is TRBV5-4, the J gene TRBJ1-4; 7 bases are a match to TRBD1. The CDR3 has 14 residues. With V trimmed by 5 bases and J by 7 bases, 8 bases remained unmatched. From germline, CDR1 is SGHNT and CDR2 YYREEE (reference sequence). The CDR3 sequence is CASRSGTVGEKLFF. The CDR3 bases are TGTGCCAGCAGGTCCGGGACAGTCGGTGAAAAACTGTTTTTT. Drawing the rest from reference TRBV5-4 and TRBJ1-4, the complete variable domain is ETGVTQSPTHLIKTRGQQVTLRCSSQSGHNTVSWYQQALGQGPQFIFQYYREEENGRGNFPPRFSGLQFPNYSSELNVNALELDDSALYLCASRSGTVGEKLFFGSGTQLSVL.

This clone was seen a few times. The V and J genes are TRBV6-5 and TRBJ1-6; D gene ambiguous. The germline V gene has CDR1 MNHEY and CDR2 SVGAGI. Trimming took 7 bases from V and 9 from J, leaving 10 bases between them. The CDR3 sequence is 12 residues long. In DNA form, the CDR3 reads TGTGCCAGCAATCTGTATGTTTCACCCCTCCACTTT. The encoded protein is CASNLYVSPLHF.

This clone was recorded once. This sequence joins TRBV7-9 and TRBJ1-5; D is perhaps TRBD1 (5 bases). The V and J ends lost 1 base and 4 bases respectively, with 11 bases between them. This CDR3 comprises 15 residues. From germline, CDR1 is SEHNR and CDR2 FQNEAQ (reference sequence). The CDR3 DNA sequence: TGTGCCAGCAGCTTAGGGCAGGGTGAAAATCAGCCCCAGCATTTT. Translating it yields CASSLGQGENQPQHF.

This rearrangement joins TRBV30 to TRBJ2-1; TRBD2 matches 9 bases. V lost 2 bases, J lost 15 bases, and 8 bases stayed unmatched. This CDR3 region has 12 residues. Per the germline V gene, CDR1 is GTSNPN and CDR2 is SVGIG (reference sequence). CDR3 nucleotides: TGTGCCTGGAGTAGAGTAGCGGGGGTTATGTTCTTC. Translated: CAWSRVAGVMFF.